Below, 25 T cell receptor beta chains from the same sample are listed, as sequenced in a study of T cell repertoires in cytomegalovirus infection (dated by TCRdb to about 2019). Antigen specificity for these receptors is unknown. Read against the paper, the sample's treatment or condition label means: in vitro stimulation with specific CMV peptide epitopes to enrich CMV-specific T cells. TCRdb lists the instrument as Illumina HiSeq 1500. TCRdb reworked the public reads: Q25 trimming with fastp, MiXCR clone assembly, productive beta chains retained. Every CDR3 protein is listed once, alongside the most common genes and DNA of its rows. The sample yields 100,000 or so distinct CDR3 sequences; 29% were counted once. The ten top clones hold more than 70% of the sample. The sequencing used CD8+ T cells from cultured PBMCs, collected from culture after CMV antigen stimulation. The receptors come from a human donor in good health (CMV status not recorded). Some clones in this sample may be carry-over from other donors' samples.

The DNA of the CDR3 is TGTGCCAGCACCATTGACAGCTCCTACGCAACTAATGAAAAACTGTTTTTT. Residues: CASTIDSSYATNEKLFF. This chain links TRBV6-1 with TRBJ1-4, with a tentative D call TRBD1 (5 bases). Germline lookup yields CDR1 MNHNS and CDR2 SASEGT. The CDR3 runs 17 residues. V was clipped by 7 bases and J by 0 bases, with 18 bases between them.

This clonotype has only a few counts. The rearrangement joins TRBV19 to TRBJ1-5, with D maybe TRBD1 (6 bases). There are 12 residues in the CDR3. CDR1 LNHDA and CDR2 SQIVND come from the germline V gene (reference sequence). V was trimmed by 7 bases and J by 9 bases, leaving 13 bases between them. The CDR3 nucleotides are TGTGCCAGTAACCAGGGGCAGCTGCCCCAGCATTTT. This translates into CASNQGQLPQHF.

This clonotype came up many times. The CDR3 DNA reads TGTGCCAGCAGTCCAGACAGTTACAATGAGCAGTTCTTC. Its protein product is CASSPDSYNEQFF. The chain uses TRBV12-3 or TRBV12-4 and TRBJ2-1; D may be TRBD1 (5 bases). The CDR3 totals 13 residues. The ends were cut back, 5 bases at V and 4 bases at J, with 9 bases in the middle.

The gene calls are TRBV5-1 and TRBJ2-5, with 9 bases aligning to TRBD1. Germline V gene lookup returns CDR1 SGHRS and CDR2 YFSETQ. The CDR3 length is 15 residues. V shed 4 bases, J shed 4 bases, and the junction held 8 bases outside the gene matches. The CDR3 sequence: CASSAQTGGAETQYF. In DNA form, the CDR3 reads TGCGCCAGCAGCGCGCAGACAGGGGGGGCAGAGACCCAGTACTTC. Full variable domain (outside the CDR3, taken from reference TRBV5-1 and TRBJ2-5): KAGVTQTPRYLIKTRGQQVTLSCSPISGHRSVSWYQQTPGQGLQFLFEYFSETQRNKGNFPGRFSGRQFSNSRSEMNVSTLELGDSALYLCASSAQTGGAETQYFGPGTRLLVL.

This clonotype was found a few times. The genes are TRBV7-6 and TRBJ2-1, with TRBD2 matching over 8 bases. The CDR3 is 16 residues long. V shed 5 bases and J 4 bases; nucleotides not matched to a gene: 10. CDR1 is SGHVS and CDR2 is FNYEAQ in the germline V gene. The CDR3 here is CASSPGVAGLYNEQFF. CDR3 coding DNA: TGTGCCAGCAGCCCCGGGGTAGCGGGGTTATACAATGAGCAGTTCTTC.

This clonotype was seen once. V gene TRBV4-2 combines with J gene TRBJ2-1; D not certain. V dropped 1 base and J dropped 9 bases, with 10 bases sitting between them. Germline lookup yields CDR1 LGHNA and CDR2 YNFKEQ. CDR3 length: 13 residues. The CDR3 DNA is TGTGCCAGCAGCCAAGGGGTAGGCGGTGAGCAGTTCTTC. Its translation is CASSQGVGGEQFF.

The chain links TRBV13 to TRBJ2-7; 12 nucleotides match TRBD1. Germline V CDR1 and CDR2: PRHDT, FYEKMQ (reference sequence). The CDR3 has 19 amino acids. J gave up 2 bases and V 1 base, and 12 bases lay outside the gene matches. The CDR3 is CASSLAGTGGLSYPYEQYF. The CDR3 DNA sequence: TGTGCCAGCAGCTTAGCAGGGACAGGGGGCTTGTCATACCCCTACGAGCAGTACTTC.

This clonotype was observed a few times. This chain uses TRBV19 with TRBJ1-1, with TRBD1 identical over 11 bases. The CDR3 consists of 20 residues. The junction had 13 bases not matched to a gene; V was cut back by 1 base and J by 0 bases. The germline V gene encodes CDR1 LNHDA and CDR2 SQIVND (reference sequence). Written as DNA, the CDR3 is TGTGCCAGTAGTATAGTAGTTTGGGACAGGGGGAAGGGTATGAACACTGAAGCTTTCTTT. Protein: CASSIVVWDRGKGMNTEAFF. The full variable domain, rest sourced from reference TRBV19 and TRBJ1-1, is DGGITQSPKYLFRKEGQNVTLSCEQNLNHDAMYWYRQDPGQGLRLIYYSQIVNDFQKGDIAEGYSVSREKKESFPLTVTSAQKNPTAFYLCASSIVVWDRGKGMNTEAFFGQGTRLTVV.

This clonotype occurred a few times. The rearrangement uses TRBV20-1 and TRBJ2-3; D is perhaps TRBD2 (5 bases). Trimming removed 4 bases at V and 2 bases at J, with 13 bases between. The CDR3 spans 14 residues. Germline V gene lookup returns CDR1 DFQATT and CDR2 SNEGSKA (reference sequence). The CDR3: CSATGYTDTDTQYF. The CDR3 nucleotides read TGCAGTGCTACGGGATACACAGACACAGATACGCAGTATTTT.

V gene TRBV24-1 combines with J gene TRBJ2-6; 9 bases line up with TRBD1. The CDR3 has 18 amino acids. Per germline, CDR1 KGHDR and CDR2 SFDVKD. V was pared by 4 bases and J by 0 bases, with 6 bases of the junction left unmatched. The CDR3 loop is CATSETGQGPSGANVLTF. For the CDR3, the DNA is TGTGCCACCAGTGAGACGGGACAGGGTCCCTCTGGGGCCAACGTCCTGACTTTC.

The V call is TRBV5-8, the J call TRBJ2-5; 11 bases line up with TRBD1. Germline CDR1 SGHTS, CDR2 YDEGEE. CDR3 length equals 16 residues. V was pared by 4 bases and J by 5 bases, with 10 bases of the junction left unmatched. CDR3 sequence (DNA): TGTGCCAGCAGCCGGACAGGGGGCGTATTCATGGAGACCCAGTACTTC. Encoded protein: CASSRTGGVFMETQYF.

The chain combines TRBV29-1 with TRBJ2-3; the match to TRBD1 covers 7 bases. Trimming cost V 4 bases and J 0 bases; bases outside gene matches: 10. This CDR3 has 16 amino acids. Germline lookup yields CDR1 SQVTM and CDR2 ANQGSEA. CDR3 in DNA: TGCAGCGTTGGAGACAGGGACCTAAAAAGCACAGATACGCAGTATTTT. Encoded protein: CSVGDRDLKSTDTQYF.

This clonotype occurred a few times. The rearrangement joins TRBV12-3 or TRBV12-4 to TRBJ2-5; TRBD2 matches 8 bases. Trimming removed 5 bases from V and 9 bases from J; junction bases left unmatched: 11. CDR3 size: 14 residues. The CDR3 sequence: CASSAGLVHEPQYF. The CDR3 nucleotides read TGTGCCAGCAGTGCGGGACTAGTCCACGAGCCCCAGTACTTC.

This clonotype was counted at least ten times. The CDR3 sequence is CASSLAGQGGNQPQHF. The CDR3 nucleotides are TGTGCCAGCAGCTTAGCGGGTCAGGGGGGCAATCAGCCCCAGCATTTT. This chain connects TRBV7-2 to TRBJ1-5; 7 bases agree with TRBD1. This CDR3 region has 16 residues. J lost 2 bases, V lost 0 bases, and 4 bases had no gene match. Per germline, CDR1 SGHTA and CDR2 FQGNSA.

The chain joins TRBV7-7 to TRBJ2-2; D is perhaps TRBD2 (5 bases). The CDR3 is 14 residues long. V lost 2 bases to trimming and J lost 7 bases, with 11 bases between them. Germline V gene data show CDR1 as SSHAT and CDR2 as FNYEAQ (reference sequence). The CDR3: CASSLYRGSGELFF. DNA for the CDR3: TGTGCCAGCAGCTTATACCGGGGAAGCGGGGAGCTGTTTTTT.

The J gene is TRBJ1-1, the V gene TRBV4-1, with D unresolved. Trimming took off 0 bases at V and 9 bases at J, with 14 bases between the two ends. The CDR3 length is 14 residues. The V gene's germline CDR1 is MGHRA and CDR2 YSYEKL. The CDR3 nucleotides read TGCGCCAGCAGCCAAGATACGGGTTTGGGGAAAGCTTTCTTT. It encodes CASSQDTGLGKAFF.

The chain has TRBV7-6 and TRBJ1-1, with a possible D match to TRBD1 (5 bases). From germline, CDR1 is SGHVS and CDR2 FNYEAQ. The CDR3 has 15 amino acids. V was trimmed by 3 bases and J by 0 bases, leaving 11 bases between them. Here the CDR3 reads CASSLGDGMNTEAFF. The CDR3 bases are TGTGCCAGCAGCTTGGGGGACGGGATGAACACTGAAGCTTTCTTT.

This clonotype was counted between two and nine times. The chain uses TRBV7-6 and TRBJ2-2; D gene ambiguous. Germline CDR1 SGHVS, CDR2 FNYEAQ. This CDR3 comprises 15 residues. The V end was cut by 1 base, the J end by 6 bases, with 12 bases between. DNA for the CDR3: TGTGCCAGCAGCTTAGAGTCACTGGCCCCCGGGGAGCTGTTTTTT. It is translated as CASSLESLAPGELFF.

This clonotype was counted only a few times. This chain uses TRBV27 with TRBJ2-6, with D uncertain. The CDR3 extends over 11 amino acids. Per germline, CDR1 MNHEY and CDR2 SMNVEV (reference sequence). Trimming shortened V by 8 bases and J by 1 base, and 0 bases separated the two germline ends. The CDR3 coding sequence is TGTGCCAGCTCTGGGGCCAACGTCCTGACTTTC. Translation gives CASSGANVLTF.

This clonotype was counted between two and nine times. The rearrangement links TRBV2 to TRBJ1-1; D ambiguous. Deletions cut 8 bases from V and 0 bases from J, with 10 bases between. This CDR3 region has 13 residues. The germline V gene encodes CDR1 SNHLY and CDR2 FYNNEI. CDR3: CASLRSMNTEAFF. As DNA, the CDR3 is TGTGCCAGCCTCAGGAGCATGAACACTGAAGCTTTCTTT.

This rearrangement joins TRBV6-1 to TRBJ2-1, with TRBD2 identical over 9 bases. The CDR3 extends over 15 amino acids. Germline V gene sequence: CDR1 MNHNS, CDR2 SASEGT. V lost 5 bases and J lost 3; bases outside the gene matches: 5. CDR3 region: CASSLGLANYNEQFF. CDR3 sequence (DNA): TGTGCCAGCAGTCTAGGACTAGCGAACTACAATGAGCAGTTCTTC.

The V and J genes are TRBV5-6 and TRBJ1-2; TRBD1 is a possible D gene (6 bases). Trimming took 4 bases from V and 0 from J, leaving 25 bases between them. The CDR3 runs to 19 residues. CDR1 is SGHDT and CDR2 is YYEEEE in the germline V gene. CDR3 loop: CASSAEGHRVWAANYGYTF. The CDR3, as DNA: TGTGCCAGCAGCGCTGAGGGACACAGGGTCTGGGCTGCTAACTATGGCTACACCTTC. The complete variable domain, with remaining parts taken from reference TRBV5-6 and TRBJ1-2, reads DAGVTQSPTHLIKTRGQQVTLRCSPKSGHDTVSWYQQALGQGPQFIFQYYEEEERQRGNFPDRFSGHQFPNYSSELNVNALLLGDSALYLCASSAEGHRVWAANYGYTFGSGTRLTVV.

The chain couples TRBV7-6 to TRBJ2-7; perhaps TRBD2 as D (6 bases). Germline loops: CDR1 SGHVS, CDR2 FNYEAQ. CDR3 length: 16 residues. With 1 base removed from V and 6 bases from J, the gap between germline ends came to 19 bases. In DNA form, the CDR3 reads TGTGCCAGCAGCTTAGAGGCCACAGGAATCGGGGGCGAGCAGTACTTC. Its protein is CASSLEATGIGGEQYF.

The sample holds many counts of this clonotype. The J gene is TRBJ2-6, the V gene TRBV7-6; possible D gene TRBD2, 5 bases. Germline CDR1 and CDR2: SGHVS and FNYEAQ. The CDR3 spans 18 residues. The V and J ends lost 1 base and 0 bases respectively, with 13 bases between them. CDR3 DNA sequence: TGTGCCAGCAGCTTAGGGACTGGGCGAAGCTCTGGGGCCAACGTCCTGACTTTC. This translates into CASSLGTGRSSGANVLTF.

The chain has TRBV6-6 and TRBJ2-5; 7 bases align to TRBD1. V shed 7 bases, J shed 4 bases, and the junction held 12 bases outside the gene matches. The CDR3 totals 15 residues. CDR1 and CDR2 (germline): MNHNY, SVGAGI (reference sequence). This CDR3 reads CASTLTGFEGETQYF. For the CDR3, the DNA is TGTGCCAGCACCCTGACAGGGTTTGAAGGAGAGACCCAGTACTTC.